This TCR beta chain stems from a study of shared clonotypes between healthy human individuals (dated by TCRdb to 2018 to 2021). Regarding the research as a whole: Two women and three men aged 18 to 49 years were included in the cohort. Each donor's leukapheresis produced roughly between roughly 0.94 and 9.5 billion PBMCs. To increase sequencing depth and limit assay-specific biases, different laboratories used diverse techniques to prepare libraries and sequence TCR repertoires. Blood TCR repertoires of four to six healthy adults were deeply sequenced to estimate repertoire size and the extent of clonotype sharing between individuals.

The donors were healthy, HIV-negative adults with no recently reported acute infections or vaccinations. All donors were Caucasian adults living in Nashville, Tennessee, USA. In the unsorted samples, some 100 million PBMCs were counted, and genomic DNA was extracted using the QIAamp DNA Blood Mini kit. Blood was collected by leukapheresis, and PBMCs were isolated by Ficoll-Histopaque density gradient centrifugation and then cryopreserved in liquid nitrogen vapor phase. Comment on this clone: Its antigen remains undetermined. No base quality information exists; no much larger clone differs at one position.

The study at large found these results: The genetic and exposure-history diversity represented was limited by the small number of donors. Sampling was restricted to blood, and TCR repertoires in tissue are likely to differ from TCR repertoires in blood. Pairwise subsampling indicated that sequencing depth was expected to affect the degree of clonotype sharing among donors.

Using the deep immunoSEQ assay, multiplex PCR amplified TCR CDR3 regions from genomic DNA. Extracted genomic DNA from each cell subset was distributed evenly across all wells of several immunoSEQ 96-well plates, and each plate was treated as a replicate. For unsorted PBMC, each replicate PCR was loaded with 300 ng genomic DNA, equivalent to roughly 31,000 T cell genomes. Ten immunoSEQ deep assay plates were used to sequence unsorted PBMC genomic DNA. The purified libraries were quantified using a Qubit 3.0 fluorometer, sized with a Bioanalyzer 2100, and then quantified again using the KAPA Library Quantification kit. A separate single-read 150-cycle Illumina NextSeq 550 flow cell was used to sequence each immunoSEQ 96-well plate. The published analysis was carried out like this. Because the immunoSEQ output held only junctional sequences and lacked quality scores, the filtering could not match the filtering applied to full-length reads. Sequences were annotated with PyIR, a Python wrapper for IgBLAST v1.9, and V/J genes and CDR3 were assigned using IMGT germline references. Reads with weak V/J assignments (E-value above 1e-6), missing CDR3, stop codons, out-of-frame junctions, or ambiguous translated residues were removed. V3J clonotypes were defined by identical inferred V gene, J gene, and CDR3 amino acid sequence. Percentage overlap between repertoires was computed as shared unique clonotypes divided by the size of the smaller repertoire. Repertoire richness was assessed with RTK rarefaction, the Chao1 estimator, and Recon v2.1 estimates of unobserved clonotypes. TCRdb retrieved this table from immuneACCESS and kept in-frame rearrangements only. Not all clones are present; in checked studies, unresolved V genes account for under half, and no reason is known for the remainder. From that table come the V and J calls and clone size; the DNA was used to work out D and trimming. Within this sample are around 530,000 clones, with just over 75% of them counted one time only. The top ten clones comprise more than 10% of the sample.

The TCR originated in a woman aged 40-49 years in good health. Some clones in this sample may be carry-over from other donors' samples. Sequencing was done on a sample of PBMCs.

The CDR3 in this case is CASSEFAGATEQFF. The sequenced DNA: TGTGCCAGCAGTGAATTTGCGGGAGCGACTGAGCAGTTCTTC. The chain employs TRBV2 and TRBJ2-1; 7 central bases correspond to TRBD2. V lost 2 bases and J lost 9 bases, and the count of bases not matched to a germline gene is 7. The CDR3 runs 14 residues from the cysteine to the phenylalanine. Only the CDR3 portion is preserved as DNA: 42 bases, with reading frame beginning at the first base. The germline V gene sets CDR1 to SNHLY and CDR2 to FYNNEI.